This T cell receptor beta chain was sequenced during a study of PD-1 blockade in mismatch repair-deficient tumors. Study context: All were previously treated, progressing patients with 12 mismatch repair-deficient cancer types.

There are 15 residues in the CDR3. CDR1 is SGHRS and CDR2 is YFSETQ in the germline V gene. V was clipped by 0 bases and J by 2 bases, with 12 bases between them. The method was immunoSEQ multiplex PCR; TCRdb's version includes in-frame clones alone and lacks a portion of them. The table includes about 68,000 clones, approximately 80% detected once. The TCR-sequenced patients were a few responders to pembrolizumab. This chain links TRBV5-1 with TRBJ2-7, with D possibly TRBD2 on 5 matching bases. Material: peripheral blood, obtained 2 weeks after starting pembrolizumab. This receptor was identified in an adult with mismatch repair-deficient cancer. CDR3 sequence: CASSLEARAPYEQYF. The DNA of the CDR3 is TGCGCCAGCAGCTTGGAAGCGAGGGCCCCCTACGAGCAGTACTTC. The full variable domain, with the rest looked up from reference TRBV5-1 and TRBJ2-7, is KAGVTQTPRYLIKTRGQQVTLSCSPISGHRSVSWYQQTPGQGLQFLFEYFSETQRNKGNFPGRFSGRQFSNSRSEMNVSTLELGDSALYLCASSLEARAPYEQYFGPGTRLTVT.